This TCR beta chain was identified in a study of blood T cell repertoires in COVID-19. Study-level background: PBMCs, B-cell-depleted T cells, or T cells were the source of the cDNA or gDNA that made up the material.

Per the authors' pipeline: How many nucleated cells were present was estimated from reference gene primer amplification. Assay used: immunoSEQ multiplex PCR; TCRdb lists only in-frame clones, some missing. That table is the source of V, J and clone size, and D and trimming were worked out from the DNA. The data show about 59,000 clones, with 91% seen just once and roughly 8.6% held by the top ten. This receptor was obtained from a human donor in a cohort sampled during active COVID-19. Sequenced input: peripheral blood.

In DNA form, the CDR3 reads TGTGCCAGCAAGGTGGGCCTAGCGGGGAACTACGAGCAGTACTTC. This codes for CASKVGLAGNYEQYF. The V and J genes are TRBV2 and TRBJ2-7; 9 bases are shared with TRBD2. The V gene end was trimmed by 7 bases and the J gene end by 3 bases; junction bases not matched to a gene: 10. Germline lookup yields CDR1 SNHLY and CDR2 FYNNEI. The CDR3 has 15 residues.